The sequence of this T cell receptor (beta chain) was determined in a study of blood T cell repertoires in COVID-19. Study-level background: Some COVID-19 samples were acute and others convalescent; all came from the United States, Italy and Spain. Sources were T cells, B-cell-depleted T cells, or PBMCs; the material itself was cDNA or gDNA.

Study processing details: Estimation of nucleated cell counts relied on the amplification of reference gene primers. Profiled with immunoSEQ multiplex PCR; TCRdb holds only in-frame clones, not every one. That table gives V, J and clone size, and the DNA gave D and trimming. The repertoire has over 85,000 clones, 76% of them found once; the top ten carry 3% to 4%. The junction had 3 bases not matched to a gene; V was cut back by 6 bases and J by 4 bases. CDR3 length equals 12 residues. The origin of this receptor is a woman of 80 years or more with acute or convalescent COVID-19. The chain combines TRBV12-3 or TRBV12-4 with TRBJ2-7, with 7 bases lining up with TRBD1. Material: peripheral blood. This CDR3 reads CASSPQGYEQYF. The DNA for the CDR3 is TGTGCCAGCAGCCCACAGGGGTACGAGCAGTACTTC.